This entry describes one TCR beta chain. The antigen it binds to is not known. The record has no base qualities; no much larger clone is one base away. This entry belongs to a study of blood T cell repertoires in COVID-19 (TCRdb year 2020). Notes on the research overall: Samples from collaborators originated in the United States, Italy and Spain and spanned both the acute and convalescent phases of COVID-19. The prospective study material was composed of cDNA or gDNA derived from T cells, B-cell-depleted T cells, or PBMCs. The dataset comprised deeply sampled blood TCRbeta repertoires from subjects exposed to, actively infected with, or recovered from COVID-19. A freely available public database, intended as a resource for researchers studying the immune response to SARS-CoV-2, is where the repertoires were released. Samples were obtained from the ongoing ImmuneRACE study (first 160 participants) and from 1,254 subjects provided by 6 global collaborators. A de-identified subject ID, COVID-19 status, age in years and sex were almost always included in the sample metadata. HLA class I and class II types, where available, came from metadata supplied by the sample provider rather than from assay-based typing. Broad study findings and their caveats: The amount of clinical and demographic metadata varied by source and participant and was provided uncurated.

Each collaborating institution followed its own protocols to collect whole blood in K2EDTA tubes. For TCRbeta analysis, collaborators shipped samples in one of three forms: frozen whole blood, isolated PBMCs, or DNA extracted from either of those sample types. The CDR3 has 13 amino acids, counting the end cysteine and phenylalanine. The DNA shown is the 39-base CDR3, in frame from base 1. For this chain, trimming is 5 bases at the V end and 5 bases at the J end, and the number of junction bases without a gene match is 4. According to the germline V gene, CDR1 reads SGHAT and CDR2 reads FQNNGV. TCRbeta CDR3 regions were amplified from genomic DNA using the immunoSEQ Assay, a bias-controlled multiplex PCR. As for how the authors treated the data: The number of nucleated cells in each sample was estimated by amplification of reference gene primers within the assay. Sequence reads were collapsed and filtered to measure the absolute abundance of every unique TCRbeta CDR3 rearrangement. For each sample, productive Simpson clonality was calculated as the square root of Simpson's diversity index over productive rearrangements. TCRdb obtained this table from immuneACCESS and retained in-frame rearrangements with V and J assigned. These tables miss some clones; where compared with another copy, unresolved V genes account for less than half of the shortfall, and the remainder is unexplained. V, J and clone size reflect that table, while D and trimming were determined from the DNA. In all, the sample holds fewer than 110,000 clones, and roughly nine tenths of those were seen once. The ten largest clones represent approximately 15% of the sample.

Source material: peripheral blood. The receptor was isolated from a man in his forties or fifties with acute or convalescent COVID-19. The chain uses TRBV11-2 and TRBJ2-7, with TRBD1 identical over 9 junction bases. The sequenced DNA: TGTGCCAGCAGCCCCAGGACAGGGGACGAGCAGTACTTC. Translation gives CASSPRTGDEQYF.